These 19 T cell receptor beta chains were all obtained from the same sample, sequenced in a study of technical replicates of blood from a handful of donors. The protocol was immunoSEQ multiplex PCR, while the TCRdb copy is restricted to in-frame clones and leaves out a portion. The repertoire holds 55,000 to 85,000 clones, with approximately 97% as singletons. Sequenced input: T cells isolated from PBMCs. The source of these receptors is a human donor in good health.

This rearrangement joins TRBV12-5 to TRBJ1-5, with D uncertain. This CDR3 has 13 amino acids. CDR1 is LGHNT, CDR2 FRNRAP, per germline. V was cut by 6 bases and J by 0 bases, with 6 bases left in between. The CDR3 bases are TGTGCTAGTGGCCCGGGTAGCAATCAGCCCCAGCATTTT. Amino acids: CASGPGSNQPQHF.

The V call is TRBV27, the J call TRBJ1-2; tentatively, D is TRBD1 (6 bases). Germline values: CDR1 MNHEY, CDR2 SMNVEV (reference sequence). The V and J ends lost 3 bases and 4 bases respectively, with 9 bases between them. The CDR3 length is 13 residues. CDR3 nucleotide sequence: TGTGCCAGCAGTTTTGGCAGGGGCTATGGCTACACCTTC. This codes for CASSFGRGYGYTF.

The CDR3 DNA is TGTGCCAGCAGTTTAGCGGGAGGCGTCCCAACAGATACGCAGTATTTT. Protein sequence: CASSLAGGVPTDTQYF. V and J are TRBV28 and TRBJ2-3; 8 bases map to TRBD2. The trim removed 2 bases at V and 3 bases at J, leaving 7 bases unmatched. CDR3 size: 16 residues. Germline V lookup: CDR1 MDHEN, CDR2 SYDVKM.

The rearrangement uses TRBV2 and TRBJ1-2; D remains unclear. The CDR3 runs 13 residues. With 2 bases removed from V and 5 bases from J, the gap between germline ends came to 9 bases. The germline V gene encodes CDR1 SNHLY and CDR2 FYNNEI. In nucleotides, the CDR3 is TGTGCCAGCAGTGAATCGACGGAGTATGGCTACACCTTC. This sequence encodes CASSESTEYGYTF.

V usage is TRBV11-2 and J usage is TRBJ2-7, with 7 positions matching TRBD1. This CDR3 has 14 residues. Trimming took 4 bases from V and 6 from J; bases not matched to a gene: 9. Germline assignment: CDR1 SGHAT and CDR2 FQNNGV. CDR3 in amino acids: CASSYDRVSSEQYF. Here the CDR3 DNA reads TGTGCCAGCAGCTATGACAGGGTTTCATCCGAGCAGTACTTC.

The chain employs TRBV6-5 and TRBJ1-2; 7 nucleotides line up with TRBD1. CDR1 and CDR2 from the germline V gene are MNHEY and SVGAGI. V gave up 2 bases and J gave up 0 bases; unmatched junction bases: 3. The CDR3 is made up of 15 amino acids. CDR3 sequence reads: CASSYGDSSNYGYTF. The CDR3 coding sequence is TGTGCCAGCAGTTACGGGGACAGTTCTAACTATGGCTACACCTTC.

This sequence joins TRBV5-1 and TRBJ2-3; D gene unclear. The V gene lost 8 bases and the J gene lost 5 bases, with 12 bases spanning the gap. The CDR3 totals 12 residues. Germline V gives CDR1 SGHRS, CDR2 YFSETQ. The CDR3 nucleotides read TGCGCCAGTCACGCCTCTATAGATACGCAGTATTTT. This encodes CASHASIDTQYF.

A few counts support this clone. The CDR3 loop reads CSVAGINTEAFF. The DNA for the CDR3 is TGCAGCGTTGCAGGGATCAACACTGAAGCTTTCTTT. V usage is TRBV29-1 and J usage is TRBJ1-1; a weak D match, TRBD1 (5 bases). Trimming stripped 4 bases from V and 2 bases from J, with 8 bases between. The CDR3 extends over 12 amino acids. Germline V gene lookup returns CDR1 SQVTM and CDR2 ANQGSEA.

This sequence joins TRBV9 and TRBJ1-1; D not resolved. Germline-derived CDR1 and CDR2 are SGDLS and YYNGEE. The CDR3 contains 14 residues. V was trimmed by 0 bases and J by 3 bases, leaving 9 bases between them. The CDR3 loop reads CASSVGGSYTEAFF. CDR3 sequence (DNA): TGTGCCAGCAGCGTAGGAGGGAGTTACACTGAAGCTTTCTTT.

This chain uses TRBV5-4 with TRBJ2-2; D remains ambiguous. The germline gives CDR1 SGHNT, CDR2 YYREEE (reference sequence). Trimming pared 3 bases from V and 6 bases from J, leaving 9 bases between. There are 13 residues in the CDR3. CDR3 DNA: TGTGCCAGCAGCTCCCAAACGGCCGGGGAGCTGTTTTTT. Translating it yields CASSSQTAGELFF. The variable domain in full, with the rest retrieved from reference TRBV5-4 and TRBJ2-2, is ETGVTQSPTHLIKTRGQQVTLRCSSQSGHNTVSWYQQALGQGPQFIFQYYREEENGRGNFPPRFSGLQFPNYSSELNVNALELDDSALYLCASSSQTAGELFFGEGSRLTVL.

The chain combines TRBV4-3 with TRBJ2-1; D remains ambiguous. Germline assignment: CDR1 LGHNA and CDR2 YSLEER. Trimming took off 0 bases at V and 3 bases at J, with 15 bases between the two ends. CDR3 length: 17 amino acids. The CDR3 DNA sequence: TGCGCCAGCAGCCAAGATTATCCCAGCGAGTACTACAATGAGCAGTTCTTC. Amino acid sequence: CASSQDYPSEYYNEQFF.

This clone appeared once. The chain combines TRBV4-1 with TRBJ1-4, with TRBD1 matching over 11 bases. V dropped 4 bases and J dropped 5; count of bases not matched to a gene: 3. This CDR3 contains 15 residues. Germline loops: CDR1 MGHRA, CDR2 YSYEKL. The CDR3 reads CASSPGQGANEKLFF. The CDR3 DNA reads TGCGCCAGCAGCCCCGGACAGGGGGCAAATGAAAAACTGTTTTTT.

The chain is built from TRBV29-1 and TRBJ1-5, with D perhaps TRBD1 (5 bases). Germline CDR1 reads SQVTM; CDR2 reads ANQGSEA. The CDR3 totals 13 residues. The V end was cut by 6 bases, the J end by 4 bases, with 13 bases between. The CDR3 DNA is TGCAGCGTACAGGACGGGGGGAATCAGCCCCAGCATTTT. Its translation is CSVQDGGNQPQHF.

This chain links TRBV27 with TRBJ2-5; D remains unclear. V was cut by 3 bases and J by 1 base, with 6 bases left in between. The germline gives CDR1 MNHEY, CDR2 SMNVEV (reference sequence). There are 13 residues in the CDR3. DNA for the CDR3: TGTGCCAGCAGTTTCGTCAGCCAAGAGACCCAGTACTTC. Protein product: CASSFVSQETQYF.

The CDR3 spells CAWIVAGAPHEQYF. The CDR3 nucleotides are TGTGCCTGGATTGTCGCGGGAGCCCCTCACGAGCAGTACTTC. This sequence joins TRBV30 and TRBJ2-5, with 7 bases aligning to TRBD2. The DNA end is more similar to TRBJ2-7, so the J call may be wrong. This CDR3 is 14 amino acids long. The germline gives CDR1 GTSNPN, CDR2 SVGIG (reference sequence).

This clone was recorded once. This rearrangement joins TRBV5-4 to TRBJ2-1; 10 bases are shared with TRBD1. Per the germline V gene, CDR1 is SGHNT and CDR2 is YYREEE (reference sequence). The V and J ends lost 10 bases and 9 bases, in that order; junction bases with no gene match: 10. This CDR3 contains 13 residues. The chain's CDR3 is CAGGTGVLSEQFF. CDR3 coding DNA: TGTGCCGGAGGGACAGGGGTTTTGAGTGAGCAGTTCTTC.

The chain links TRBV9 to TRBJ2-1; D gene ambiguous. Trimming cost V 0 bases and J 0 bases, with 7 bases left between them. Per the germline V gene, CDR1 is SGDLS and CDR2 is YYNGEE. The CDR3 extends over 15 amino acids. The CDR3 region has the DNA TGTGCCAGCAGCGTAGGTAATCCCTCCTACAATGAGCAGTTCTTC. As protein: CASSVGNPSYNEQFF.

The chain carries TRBV5-1 and TRBJ2-5, with 10 positions matching TRBD1. The CDR3 is made up of 15 amino acids. Germline lookup yields CDR1 SGHRS and CDR2 YFSETQ. V lost 0 bases and J lost 5; bases outside the gene matches: 4. CDR3 sequence: CASSLGTGGGETQYF. The CDR3 nucleotides are TGCGCCAGCAGCTTGGGGACAGGGGGGGGCGAGACCCAGTACTTC.

The table lists this clone with a count of one. The CDR3 loop is CASSLDFDGYTF. The CDR3 DNA is TGCGCCAGCAGCCTTGACTTCGATGGCTACACCTTC. The V call is TRBV5-1, the J call TRBJ1-2; no clear D. The V and J ends lost 4 bases and 6 bases respectively, with 10 bases between them. Germline V gene lookup returns CDR1 SGHRS and CDR2 YFSETQ. The CDR3 contains 12 residues.